This entry lists 24 T cell receptor beta chains sequenced from one sample in a study of blood T cell repertoires in COVID-19. Only in-frame clones appear in the TCRdb table, and some are missing; sequencing was by immunoSEQ multiplex PCR. The data contain more than 75,000 clones, 88% of them singletons. The source material was peripheral blood. Every receptor here comes from an elderly woman with active COVID-19.

This clone was seen once. The chain combines TRBV18 with TRBJ2-5, with TRBD2 identical over 13 bases. V shed 2 bases, J shed 5 bases, and the junction held 5 bases outside the gene matches. From germline, CDR1 is KGHSH and CDR2 LQKENI. The CDR3 spans 16 residues. The CDR3 bases are TGTGCCAGCTCACCAAGACTAGCGGGAGGTGGGGAGACCCAGTACTTC. Residues: CASSPRLAGGGETQYF.

V and J are TRBV3-1 (or the pseudogene TRBV3-2) and TRBJ2-3; 8 positions match TRBD1. Per germline, CDR1 LGHDT and CDR2 YNNKEL (reference sequence). V gave up 4 bases and J gave up 2 bases; unmatched junction bases: 5. This CDR3 is 15 amino acids long. For the CDR3, the DNA is TGTGCCAGCAGCCTCGGGACAGGAAACACAGATACGCAGTATTTT. Residues: CASSLGTGNTDTQYF.

This clone was seen once. This rearrangement joins TRBV28 to TRBJ1-5, with no clear D. V lost 7 bases to trimming and J lost 7 bases, with 23 bases between them. Germline V gene lookup returns CDR1 MDHEN and CDR2 SYDVKM. The CDR3 totals 16 residues. DNA for the CDR3: TGTGCCAGCATGTTTGAGAGGGCAGCAGTAGACCAGCCCCAGCATTTT. Translated: CASMFERAAVDQPQHF.

The chain carries TRBV5-6 and TRBJ1-2; tentatively, D is TRBD1 (5 bases). The CDR3 has 16 amino acids. The ends were cut back, 4 bases at V and 4 bases at J, with 20 bases in the middle. CDR1 and CDR2 from the germline V gene are SGHDT and YYEEEE. Here the CDR3 reads CASSNSKGVLGYGYTF. CDR3 nucleotides: TGTGCCAGCAGCAATTCCAAAGGGGTTTTAGGCTATGGCTACACCTTC.

This clone was detected only once. The chain couples TRBV7-3 to TRBJ2-1, with TRBD2 matching 10 bases. Germline V gives CDR1 SGHTA, CDR2 FQGTGA. V dropped 5 bases and J dropped 8; count of bases not matched to a gene: 12. This CDR3 contains 16 residues. CDR3 protein: CASSREPGLASYEQFF. The CDR3 coding sequence is TGTGCCAGCAGCCGTGAACCGGGACTAGCGAGCTATGAGCAGTTCTTC.

This clone was counted once. The V gene is TRBV28, the J gene TRBJ1-4; possibly TRBD1 for D (5 bases). The V and J ends lost 5 bases and 5 bases respectively, with 15 bases between them. The CDR3 sequence is 15 residues long. CDR1 is MDHEN, CDR2 SYDVKM, per germline. In DNA, the CDR3 is TGTGCCAGCAGTCCTCCGGGACGGGGGAATGAAAAACTGTTTTTT. It is translated as CASSPPGRGNEKLFF.

This clone was seen just once. The chain links TRBV27 to TRBJ1-1; a possible D gene is TRBD1 (5 bases). Trimming left V 1 base short and J 1 base short, with 10 bases between. Germline CDR1 and CDR2: MNHEY and SMNVEV (reference sequence). This CDR3 spans 15 amino acids. In nucleotides, the CDR3 is TGTGCCAGCAGTTTATTACGGGGGACGAACACTGAAGCTTTCTTT. Encoded protein: CASSLLRGTNTEAFF.

The chain links TRBV3-1 (or the pseudogene TRBV3-2) to TRBJ1-2; 7 nucleotides agree with TRBD1. The CDR3 runs 16 residues. Germline CDR1 is LGHDT and CDR2 is YNNKEL (reference sequence). The V and J ends lost 4 bases and 5 bases, in that order; junction bases with no gene match: 13. The CDR3 bases are TGTGCCAGCAGCCCCCGAGGGACGTCAGGGGGGTATGGCTACACCTTC. It translates to CASSPRGTSGGYGYTF.

V and J are TRBV19 and TRBJ1-3; no definite D call. CDR3 length: 15 amino acids. CDR1 is LNHDA and CDR2 is SQIVND in the germline V gene (reference sequence). V was pared by 3 bases and J by 0 bases, with 9 bases between. The CDR3 bases are TGTGCCAGTAGTATCCAGGTGTTCTCTGGAAACACCATATATTTT. Translation: CASSIQVFSGNTIYF.

The chain employs TRBV12-5 and TRBJ2-1; 7 bases fit TRBD1. The CDR3 is 15 residues long. Trimming removed 6 bases from V and 7 bases from J; junction bases left unmatched: 12. The germline V gene encodes CDR1 LGHNT and CDR2 FRNRAP. The CDR3 nucleotides read TGTGCTAGTGGCCCTGGTGGGACAGCTATTAATGAGCAGTTCTTC. It specifies CASGPGGTAINEQFF.

The chain links TRBV5-5 to TRBJ2-7, with TRBD1 identical over 8 bases. V gave up 4 bases and J gave up 7 bases; unmatched junction bases: 10. The CDR3 is 14 residues long. Per the germline V gene, CDR1 is SGHKS and CDR2 is YYEKEE (reference sequence). For the CDR3, the DNA is TGTGCCAGCAGCCCTCGGACAGGGTCTGGGGAGCAGTACTTC. Its translation is CASSPRTGSGEQYF.

V and J are TRBV5-1 and TRBJ1-2; 9 positions match TRBD1. Germline CDR1 is SGHRS and CDR2 is YFSETQ. J was trimmed by 4 bases and V by 0 bases; bases with no gene match: 1. The CDR3 spans 14 residues. CDR3 nucleotides: TGCGCCAGCAGCTTGGGGGACAGGGCCTATGGCTACACCTTC. This gives the protein CASSLGDRAYGYTF.

The chain joins TRBV24-1 to TRBJ2-1, with TRBD2 matching 10 bases. Trimming removed 10 bases from V and 7 bases from J; junction bases left unmatched: 6. CDR1 and CDR2 (germline): KGHDR, SFDVKD. This CDR3 is built from 13 residues. The CDR3 DNA reads as TGTGCCACAGCTTATAGCGGGAGGAATGAGCAGTTCTTC. Protein product: CATAYSGRNEQFF.

This rearrangement joins TRBV10-3 to TRBJ1-1; 8 nucleotides line up with TRBD1. CDR3 length equals 15 residues. Trimming cost V 4 bases and J 4 bases; bases outside gene matches: 8. CDR1 is ENHRY and CDR2 is SYGVKD in the germline V gene. The CDR3 region has the DNA TGTGCCATCAGTGGGACCGGACAGGGTGGCACTGAAGCTTTCTTT. It codes for CAISGTGQGGTEAFF.

J is TRBJ2-7 and V is TRBV19; TRBD2 is a possible D gene (6 bases). Germline CDR1 and CDR2: LNHDA and SQIVND (reference sequence). V was cut by 4 bases and J by 2 bases, with 15 bases left in between. CDR3 length: 15 amino acids. DNA of the CDR3: TGTGCCAGTAGTAAAATTACCGGGAGTGCCTACGAGCAGTACTTC. As protein: CASSKITGSAYEQYF.

The chain couples TRBV19 to TRBJ2-3; 8 bases line up with TRBD1. The CDR3 has 14 residues. After removal of 10 bases from V and 2 bases from J, the junction contained 8 bases not matched to a gene. The germline CDR1 and CDR2 sequences are LNHDA and SQIVND (reference sequence). The CDR3 sequence is CATTPRGPTDTQYF. The CDR3 DNA is TGTGCCACTACACCCAGGGGGCCCACAGATACGCAGTATTTT.

This clone was found a few times. The CDR3 protein is CASSFVREVGDTQYF. CDR3 DNA sequence: TGTGCCAGCAGCTTCGTTCGGGAGGTAGGAGATACGCAGTATTTT. The chain employs TRBV7-2 and TRBJ2-3, with 7 bases matching TRBD2. Looked up from germline, CDR1 is SGHTA and CDR2 is FQGNSA. Trimming cost V 3 bases and J 5 bases; bases outside gene matches: 8. This CDR3 is 15 amino acids long.

The CDR3, as DNA: TGTGCCAGCCTATCATTAGCGGGAGGGCGGGGAGATACGCAGTATTTT. This sequence encodes CASLSLAGGRGDTQYF. This rearrangement joins TRBV27 to TRBJ2-3; 11 nucleotides line up with TRBD2. The germline CDR1 and CDR2 sequences are MNHEY and SMNVEV (reference sequence). The CDR3 sequence is 16 residues long. J lost 5 bases, V lost 8 bases, and 12 bases had no gene match.

The rearrangement uses TRBV15 and TRBJ2-7; 12 nucleotides agree with TRBD2. The CDR3 runs 13 residues. Germline CDR1 LNHNV, CDR2 YYDKDF (reference sequence). Losses at the gene ends were 6 bases for V and 5 bases for J; bases not matched to a gene: 2. CDR3 nucleotide sequence: TGTGCCACCAGACTAGCGGGAGGTAACGAGCAGTACTTC. This gives the protein CATRLAGGNEQYF.

The chain links TRBV27 to TRBJ2-2, with 8 bases matching TRBD1. The germline V gene has CDR1 MNHEY and CDR2 SMNVEV (reference sequence). CDR3 length equals 15 residues. Trimming cost V 7 bases and J 4 bases; bases outside gene matches: 8. The CDR3 region is CASKRQGAGTGELFF. The CDR3 DNA is TGTGCCAGCAAACGGCAGGGGGCCGGCACCGGGGAGCTGTTTTTT.

This clone was observed a handful of times. The chain joins TRBV6-6 to TRBJ2-7; D tentatively reads TRBD1 or TRBD2 (6 bases each). Germline V gene lookup returns CDR1 MNHNY and CDR2 SVGAGI (reference sequence). Trimming removed 5 bases at V and 2 bases at J, with 19 bases between. This CDR3 has 16 amino acids. CDR3 in amino acids: CASSRGGTLTAYEQYF. The CDR3, as DNA: TGTGCCAGCAGTCGAGGGGGGACCCTCACCGCCTACGAGCAGTACTTC.

V gene TRBV18 combines with J gene TRBJ2-5, with 7 positions matching TRBD2. Per the germline V gene, CDR1 is KGHSH and CDR2 is LQKENI. Trimming cost V 2 bases and J 5 bases; bases outside gene matches: 2. The CDR3 consists of 13 residues. The DNA of the CDR3 is TGTGCCAGCTCACCAAGGCGGGGGGAGACCCAGTACTTC. This translates into CASSPRRGETQYF. Based on the CDR3 plus reference TRBV18 and TRBJ2-5, the full variable domain is NAGVMQNPRHLVRRRGQEARLRCSPMKGHSHVYWYRQLPEEGLKFMVYLQKENIIDESGMPKERFSAEFPKEGPSILRIQQVVRGDSAAYFCASSPRRGETQYFGPGTRLLVL.

CDR3 sequence (DNA): TGCGCCAGCAGCTTGGTGGGGGGGACTTTTACAGATACGCAGTATTTT. Amino acids: CASSLVGGTFTDTQYF. The rearrangement uses TRBV5-1 and TRBJ2-3, with 7 bases matching TRBD2. The CDR3 spans 16 residues. J lost 3 bases, V lost 0 bases, and 7 bases had no gene match. CDR1 is SGHRS and CDR2 is YFSETQ in the germline V gene. The variable domain in full, with the rest retrieved from reference TRBV5-1 and TRBJ2-3, is KAGVTQTPRYLIKTRGQQVTLSCSPISGHRSVSWYQQTPGQGLQFLFEYFSETQRNKGNFPGRFSGRQFSNSRSEMNVSTLELGDSALYLCASSLVGGTFTDTQYFGPGTRLTVL.

The chain uses TRBV18 and TRBJ2-1, with 11 bases lining up with TRBD2. This CDR3 contains 16 residues. Trimming cost V 2 bases and J 6 bases; bases outside gene matches: 6. Germline V gene lookup returns CDR1 KGHSH and CDR2 LQKENI. Here the CDR3 reads CASSPVSSGRGNEQFF. In nucleotides, the CDR3 is TGTGCCAGCTCACCAGTTAGTAGCGGGAGGGGCAATGAGCAGTTCTTC.